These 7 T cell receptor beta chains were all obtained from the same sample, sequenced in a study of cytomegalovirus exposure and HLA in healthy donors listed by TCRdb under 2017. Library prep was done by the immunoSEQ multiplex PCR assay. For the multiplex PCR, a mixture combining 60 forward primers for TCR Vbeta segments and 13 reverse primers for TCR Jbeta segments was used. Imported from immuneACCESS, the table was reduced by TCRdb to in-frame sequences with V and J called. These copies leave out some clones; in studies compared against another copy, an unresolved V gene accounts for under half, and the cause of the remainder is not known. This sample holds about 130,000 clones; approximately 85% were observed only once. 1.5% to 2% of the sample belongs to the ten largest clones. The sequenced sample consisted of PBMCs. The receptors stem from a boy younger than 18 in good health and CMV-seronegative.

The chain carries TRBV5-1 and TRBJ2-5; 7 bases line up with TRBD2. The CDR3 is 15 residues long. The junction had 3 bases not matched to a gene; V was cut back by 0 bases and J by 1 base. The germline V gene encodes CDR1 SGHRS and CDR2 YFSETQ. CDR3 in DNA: TGCGCCAGCAGCTTGGTGGCGGGAGCCCAAGAGACCCAGTACTTC. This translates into CASSLVAGAQETQYF.

The DNA for the CDR3 is TGTGCCAGCAGCGTAGGGGACGCAGGGGCCACTGAAGCTTTCTTT. This codes for CASSVGDAGATEAFF. The rearrangement links TRBV9 to TRBJ1-1; D might be TRBD1 (6 bases). V was trimmed by 0 bases and J by 4 bases, leaving 13 bases between them. Germline V CDR1 and CDR2: SGDLS, YYNGEE. The CDR3 is 15 amino acids.

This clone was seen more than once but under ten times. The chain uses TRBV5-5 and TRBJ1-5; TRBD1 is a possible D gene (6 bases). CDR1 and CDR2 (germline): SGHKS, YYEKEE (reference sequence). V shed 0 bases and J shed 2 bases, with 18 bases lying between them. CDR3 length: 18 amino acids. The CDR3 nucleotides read TGTGCCAGCAGCTTGGGCAGGGACATGAGAGAAGGCAATCAGCCCCAGCATTTT. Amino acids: CASSLGRDMREGNQPQHF. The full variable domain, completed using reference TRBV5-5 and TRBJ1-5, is DAGVTQSPTHLIKTRGQQVTLRCSPISGHKSVSWYQQVLGQGPQFIFQYYEKEERGRGNFPDRFSARQFPNYSSELNVNALLLGDSALYLCASSLGRDMREGNQPQHFGDGTRLSIL.

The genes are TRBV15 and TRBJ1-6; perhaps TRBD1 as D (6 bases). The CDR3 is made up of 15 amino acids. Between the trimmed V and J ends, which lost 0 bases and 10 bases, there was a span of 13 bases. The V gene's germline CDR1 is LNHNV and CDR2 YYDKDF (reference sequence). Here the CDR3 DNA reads TGTGCCACCAGCAGAGATCGCCAGGGGAGATCACCCCTCCACTTT. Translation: CATSRDRQGRSPLHF.

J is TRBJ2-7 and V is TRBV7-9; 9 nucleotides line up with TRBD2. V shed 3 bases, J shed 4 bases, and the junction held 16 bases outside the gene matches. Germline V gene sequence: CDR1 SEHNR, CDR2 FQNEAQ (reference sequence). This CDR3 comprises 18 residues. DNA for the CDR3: TGTGCCAGCAGCTTCAATCCCGTCGGGCGGGGGGGCTTATACGAGCAGTACTTC. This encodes CASSFNPVGRGGLYEQYF.

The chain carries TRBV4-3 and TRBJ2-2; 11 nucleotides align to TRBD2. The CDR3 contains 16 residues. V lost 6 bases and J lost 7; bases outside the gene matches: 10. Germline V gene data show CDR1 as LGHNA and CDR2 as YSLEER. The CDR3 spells CASSLLAGGPNGELFF. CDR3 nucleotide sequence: TGCGCCAGCAGTCTCTTAGCGGGGGGGCCGAACGGGGAGCTGTTTTTT.

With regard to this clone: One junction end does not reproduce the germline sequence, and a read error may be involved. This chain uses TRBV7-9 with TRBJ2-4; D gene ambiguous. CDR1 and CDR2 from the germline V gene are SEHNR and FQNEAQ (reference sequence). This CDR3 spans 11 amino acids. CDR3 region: CASSLGVRVHF. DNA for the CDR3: TGTGCCAGCAGCTTAGGTGTCCGAGTTCATTTC.